The clone carrying this T cell receptor (beta chain) was detected ten times or more. Antigen: not known. The data stem from a study of naive and memory T cell subsets. CD8 T cells were positively selected from what remained after CD4 positive selection. Four subsets defined by CD45RA and CD27 were sorted after CD3, CD4, CD8 and live/dead staining. Both TRBC1 and TRBC2 were covered by a beta constant-region primer of two equimolar oligonucleotides. The ligated cDNA underwent four PCR rounds using SP2 and nested alpha and beta constant-region primers. TCRdb reprocessed the UMI-ligation and nested PCR reads via MiXCR and lists one record per CDR3 protein. The table lists 90,000 to 120,000 distinct CDR3 sequences, around 15% of them singletons. The CDR3 contains 10 residues. Trimming pared 3 bases from V and 8 bases from J, leaving 4 bases between. Germline values: CDR1 LGHDT, CDR2 YNNKEL (reference sequence).

Study results and caveats: A few larger clonotypes appeared in naive repertoires, especially CD8, possibly memory cells re-expressing CD45RA. TCR counts from RNA may reflect activation-linked expression changes.

The sequencing input was naive CD8+ T cells from blood. This receptor was obtained from a human donor in good health. This sequence joins TRBV3-1 and TRBJ2-5; D is ambiguous. The CDR3 DNA reads as TGTGCCAGCAGCCAGGGCACCCAGTACTTC. Translation: CASSQGTQYF.